The sequence of this T cell receptor beta chain was determined in a study of blood T cell repertoires in COVID-19. Turning to the study itself: Specimens from acute and convalescent COVID-19 originated in the United States, Italy and Spain. In each case, the material was cDNA or gDNA derived from T cells, B-cell-depleted T cells, or PBMCs.

Clones were read by immunoSEQ multiplex PCR, and TCRdb kept only the in-frame ones, dropping some. Altogether about 370,000 clones are present, over 75% being singletons, with the ten largest covering 8% to 13%. Recruited during active infection, patients (from Seattle) were subsequently followed longitudinally. Between the trimmed V and J ends, which lost 0 bases and 2 bases, there was a span of 9 bases. This CDR3 region has 14 residues. Germline-derived CDR1 and CDR2 are SGDLS and YYNGEE. The chain links TRBV9 to TRBJ2-7, with D perhaps matching TRBD1 (5 bases). Sequenced material: peripheral blood. The receptor comes from a woman aged 30 to 39 with COVID-19, enrolled during active disease. CDR3 DNA: TGTGCCAGCAGCGTAGGTCCGACAGCCTACGAGCAGTACTTC. Translated: CASSVGPTAYEQYF.